What follows are 28 T cell receptor beta chains derived from one specimen sequenced in a study of blood T cell repertoires in COVID-19. Repertoires were generated with immunoSEQ multiplex PCR, while TCRdb's copy carries only in-frame clones and drops some. In the table there are tens of thousands of clones, around 79% of which are singletons. Sequenced sample: peripheral blood. The receptors come from a man between 70 and 80 years old with active or convalescent COVID-19.

This clone showed up just a few times. The V call is TRBV9, the J call TRBJ2-7; 9 bases agree with TRBD2. CDR1 is SGDLS, CDR2 YYNGEE, per germline. Trimming cost V 0 bases and J 5 bases; bases outside gene matches: 12. This CDR3 has 17 residues. CDR3 DNA: TGTGCCAGCAGCGTAGGTCTCTTAAGCGGGGGGTTCGACGAGCAGTACTTC. This gives the protein CASSVGLLSGGFDEQYF.

J is TRBJ1-3 and V is TRBV5-6; 12 positions agree with TRBD1. Germline V gene data show CDR1 as SGHDT and CDR2 as YYEEEE. The CDR3 sequence is 16 residues long. J gave up 4 bases and V 0 bases, and 2 bases lay outside the gene matches. This CDR3 reads CASSLAGTGGGNTIYF. DNA for the CDR3: TGTGCCAGCAGCTTGGCCGGGACAGGGGGCGGAAACACCATATATTTT.

The chain recombines TRBV4-3 with TRBJ1-6; 8 bases line up with TRBD1. CDR1 is LGHNA and CDR2 is YSLEER in the germline V gene. V trimming: 0 bases; J trimming: 7 bases; junction bases outside the gene matches: 5. The CDR3 length is 16 residues. CDR3 residues: CASSQDRDRRNSPLHF. The DNA of the CDR3 is TGCGCCAGCAGCCAAGATCGGGACAGGAGAAATTCACCCCTCCACTTT.

V gene TRBV19 combines with J gene TRBJ2-7, with a weak D call TRBD2 (5 bases). Germline assignment: CDR1 LNHDA and CDR2 SQIVND (reference sequence). The CDR3 runs 14 residues. Trimming cost V 1 base and J 1 base, with 8 bases left between them. The CDR3 coding sequence is TGTGCCAGTAGTATAGTGAGGGATTCCTACGAGCAGTACTTC. It encodes CASSIVRDSYEQYF.

The V call is TRBV11-2, the J call TRBJ2-7; D may be TRBD1 (5 bases). The CDR3 runs to 17 residues. V was pared by 6 bases and J by 5 bases, with 26 bases between. Germline CDR1 reads SGHAT; CDR2 reads FQNNGV. The CDR3 nucleotides read TGTGCCAGCAGATTTTTTGGGGCTTCGCGCGAAGACGACGAGCAGTACTTC. Protein product: CASRFFGASREDDEQYF.

The rearrangement joins TRBV3-1 (or the pseudogene TRBV3-2) to TRBJ1-2; 8 nucleotides line up with TRBD1. V lost 4 bases, J lost 7 bases, and 8 bases stayed unmatched. The CDR3 is 14 residues long. Germline V gene sequence: CDR1 LGHDT, CDR2 YNNKEL (reference sequence). DNA of the CDR3: TGTGCCAGCAGCCGAACGGACAGGGAGAGTGGCTACACCTTC. It encodes CASSRTDRESGYTF.

This clone was counted between two and nine times. The chain combines TRBV30 with TRBJ2-3; D is possibly TRBD2 (7 bases). The germline V gene has CDR1 GTSNPN and CDR2 SVGIG (reference sequence). The ends were cut back, 4 bases at V and 4 bases at J, with 24 bases in the middle. This CDR3 is built from 17 residues. In DNA form, the CDR3 reads TGTGCCTGGACCCGCTACGGAAGGGGGAGGGCCTCAGATACGCAGTATTTT. Encoded protein: CAWTRYGRGRASDTQYF.

This chain joins TRBV18 and TRBJ1-1; D is perhaps TRBD1 (5 bases). There are 13 residues in the CDR3. Per the germline V gene, CDR1 is KGHSH and CDR2 is LQKENI. Trimming pared 8 bases from V and 3 bases from J, leaving 13 bases between. CDR3 amino acids: CASTFGRDTEAFF. The CDR3 DNA follows: TGTGCCAGCACGTTTGGCAGGGACACTGAAGCTTTCTTT.

The chain combines TRBV6-5 with TRBJ2-5, with 8 bases identical to TRBD2. From germline, CDR1 is MNHEY and CDR2 SVGAGI. This CDR3 contains 15 residues. V shed 6 bases and J 5 bases; nucleotides not matched to a gene: 11. The CDR3 coding sequence is TGTGCCAGCAGCCCCGGGGGTAGCGGGACTGAGACCCAGTACTTC. It translates to CASSPGGSGTETQYF.

The CDR3: CASSLGQGSAFF. The CDR3 DNA is TGTGCCAGCAGCTTAGGACAGGGATCAGCTTTCTTT. This chain connects TRBV7-6 to TRBJ1-1, with 7 bases matching TRBD1. Germline V gene lookup returns CDR1 SGHVS and CDR2 FNYEAQ. V trimming: 1 base; J trimming: 10 bases; junction bases outside the gene matches: 3. The CDR3 runs 12 residues.

The chain joins TRBV3-1 (or the pseudogene TRBV3-2) to TRBJ1-2, with TRBD1 identical over 7 bases. The CDR3 length is 14 residues. With V trimmed by 4 bases and J by 4 bases, 6 bases remained unmatched. Germline V gene lookup returns CDR1 LGHDT and CDR2 YNNKEL (reference sequence). Here the CDR3 reads CASSPSRDSYGYTF. CDR3 nucleotides: TGTGCCAGCAGCCCGTCCCGGGACAGCTATGGCTACACCTTC.

J is TRBJ2-2 and V is TRBV27; D not resolved. Germline V gene sequence: CDR1 MNHEY, CDR2 SMNVEV (reference sequence). This CDR3 region has 14 residues. Trimming took off 3 bases at V and 2 bases at J, with 7 bases between the two ends. This CDR3 is CASSLTLNTGELFF. The CDR3 coding sequence is TGTGCCAGCAGTTTGACACTTAACACCGGGGAGCTGTTTTTT.

This clone turned up a few times. The chain joins TRBV7-9 to TRBJ2-7; TRBD2 matches 9 bases. Germline V CDR1 and CDR2: SEHNR, FQNEAQ (reference sequence). The CDR3 is 15 residues long. V shed 1 base and J 4 bases; nucleotides not matched to a gene: 5. CDR3 nucleotide sequence: TGTGCCAGCAGCTTAGTGCGGGAGGGAGGGTACGAGCAGTACTTC. Its translation is CASSLVREGGYEQYF.

The CDR3 nucleotides are TGTGCCAGCAGCTCCCTTCGCGGCTCCTACAATGAGCAGTTCTTC. Its protein product is CASSSLRGSYNEQFF. The V call is TRBV7-2, the J call TRBJ2-1; D unresolved. Germline lookup yields CDR1 SGHTA and CDR2 FQGNSA. There are 15 residues in the CDR3. The V and J ends lost 4 bases and 0 bases respectively, with 10 bases between them.

This rearrangement joins TRBV2 to TRBJ2-7; 9 bases agree with TRBD1. V was clipped by 4 bases and J by 3 bases; unmatched bases: 7. CDR1 and CDR2 (germline): SNHLY, FYNNEI. This CDR3 is 15 amino acids long. Here the CDR3 DNA reads TGTGCCAGCAGTGCAGGGACAGGGTCGTACTACGAGCAGTACTTC. This translates into CASSAGTGSYYEQYF.

About this clone itself: An end of the junction does not agree with germline; a read error may underlie this. This chain joins TRBV30 and TRBJ1-1; maybe TRBD1 (6 bases). Germline CDR1 and CDR2: GTSNPN and SVGIG (reference sequence). This CDR3 is built from 11 residues. CDR3 bases: TGTGCCTGGAGTGTACAGGGAAATGCCCTCTTT. This gives the protein CAWSVQGNALF.

The V call is TRBV6-2 or TRBV6-3, the J call TRBJ2-7; TRBD1 is a possible D gene (10 bases). Between the trimmed V and J ends, which lost 4 bases and 5 bases, there was a span of 18 bases. This CDR3 spans 15 amino acids. Germline CDR1 MNHEY, CDR2 SVGEGT. The CDR3 sequence: CASSSSGTGAHEQYF. CDR3 nucleotides: TGTGCCAGCAGTTCTAGCGGGACAGGGGCCCACGAGCAGTACTTC.

V usage is TRBV6-5 and J usage is TRBJ2-5; D is unresolved. The CDR3 has 14 amino acids. The V end was cut by 4 bases, the J end by 3 bases, with 12 bases between. Germline assignment: CDR1 MNHEY and CDR2 SVGAGI. CDR3 sequence reads: CASSFPTEEETQYF. The CDR3 bases are TGTGCCAGCAGTTTTCCTACAGAAGAAGAGACCCAGTACTTC.

The rearrangement links TRBV28 to TRBJ1-1; 8 positions match TRBD1. From germline, CDR1 is MDHEN and CDR2 SYDVKM. V trimming: 6 bases; J trimming: 4 bases; junction bases outside the gene matches: 10. The CDR3 length is 15 residues. The CDR3 sequence is CASRNQGAPGTEAFF. CDR3 DNA: TGTGCCAGCAGGAATCAGGGGGCGCCGGGCACTGAAGCTTTCTTT.

With respect to this clone: The junction and the germline gene differ at one end; a read error may be behind it. CDR3 sequence reads: CASSLQGVPNTGELFF. CDR3 in DNA: TGTGCTAGCAGCTTACAGGGGGTCCCAAACACCGGGGAGCTGTTTTTT. V usage is TRBV7-7 and J usage is TRBJ2-2, with 8 positions matching TRBD1. Germline V gene data show CDR1 as SSHAT and CDR2 as FNYEAQ (reference sequence). This CDR3 has 16 amino acids. Based on the CDR3 plus reference TRBV7-7 and TRBJ2-2, the full variable domain is GAGVSQSPRYKVTKRGQDVTLRCDPISSHATLYWYQQALGQGPEFLTYFNYEAQPDKSGLPSDRFSAERPEGSISTLTIQRTEQRDSAMYRCASSLQGVPNTGELFFGEGSRLTVL.

This clone was found once. The chain links TRBV7-2 to TRBJ1-2; TRBD1 matches at 7 bases. V lost 3 bases, J lost 5 bases, and 3 bases stayed unmatched. The CDR3 has 13 residues. Germline V gives CDR1 SGHTA, CDR2 FQGNSA. The CDR3 nucleotides are TGTGCCAGCAGCTTGGGGACAGATTATGGCTACACCTTC. Translating gives CASSLGTDYGYTF.

This chain links TRBV7-2 with TRBJ2-5; 8 positions agree with TRBD2. The germline CDR1 and CDR2 sequences are SGHTA and FQGNSA. Trimming removed 5 bases from V and 7 bases from J; junction bases left unmatched: 12. CDR3 length equals 15 residues. The CDR3 coding sequence is TGTGCCAGCAGCCGCGACACGGGGGGGACACGGACCCAGTACTTC. The encoded protein is CASSRDTGGTRTQYF.

The chain links TRBV18 to TRBJ2-1; 7 positions match TRBD2. The CDR3 spans 16 residues. CDR1 KGHSH and CDR2 LQKENI come from the germline V gene. V was pared by 1 base and J by 2 bases, with 5 bases of the junction left unmatched. The CDR3 DNA follows: TGTGCCAGCTCACCACGCGACAGCGGGGCCTACAATGAGCAGTTCTTC. This codes for CASSPRDSGAYNEQFF. Combining the CDR3 with reference TRBV18 and TRBJ2-1 gives the whole variable domain NAGVMQNPRHLVRRRGQEARLRCSPMKGHSHVYWYRQLPEEGLKFMVYLQKENIIDESGMPKERFSAEFPKEGPSILRIQQVVRGDSAAYFCASSPRDSGAYNEQFFGPGTRLTVL.

There are many counts of this clone. The rearrangement uses TRBV24-1 and TRBJ1-2, with D possibly TRBD1 on 5 matching bases. Trimming took 5 bases from V and 5 from J, leaving 8 bases between them. This CDR3 has 12 residues. CDR1 is KGHDR and CDR2 is SFDVKD in the germline V gene. In DNA form, the CDR3 reads TGTGCCACCAGTGCGCAGGGATATGGCTACACCTTC. It encodes CATSAQGYGYTF.

The chain has TRBV7-2 and TRBJ1-2; D is uncertain. Trimming removed 0 bases from V and 4 bases from J, with 6 bases in between. Germline CDR1 SGHTA, CDR2 FQGNSA. The CDR3 loop spans 13 amino acids. In DNA form, the CDR3 reads TGTGCCAGCAGCTTAGCGGGCCTCTATGGCTACACCTTC. This gives the protein CASSLAGLYGYTF. The complete variable domain, with remaining parts taken from reference TRBV7-2 and TRBJ1-2, reads GAGVSQSPSNKVTEKGKDVELRCDPISGHTALYWYRQSLGQGLEFLIYFQGNSAPDKSGLPSDRFSAERTGGSVSTLTIQRTQQEDSAVYLCASSLAGLYGYTFGSGTRLTVV.

The J gene is TRBJ1-4, the V gene TRBV29-1; D is unclear. Trimming pared 6 bases from V and 3 bases from J, leaving 14 bases between. Germline CDR1 SQVTM, CDR2 ANQGSEA. CDR3 size: 14 residues. The CDR3 is CSVRPWRANEKLFF. The CDR3 DNA reads TGCAGCGTCCGGCCCTGGAGAGCTAATGAAAAACTGTTTTTT. The full variable domain, in which reference TRBV29-1 and TRBJ1-4 provide the parts outside the CDR3, is SAVISQKPSRDICQRGTSLTIQCQVDSQVTMMFWYRQQPGQSLTLIATANQGSEATYESGFVIDKFPISRPNLTFSTLTVSNMSPEDSSIYLCSVRPWRANEKLFFGSGTQLSVL.

The V gene is TRBV2, the J gene TRBJ2-7, with 8 bases lining up with TRBD1. V dropped 9 bases and J dropped 3; count of bases not matched to a gene: 4. This CDR3 has 12 residues. From germline, CDR1 is SNHLY and CDR2 FYNNEI. This CDR3 is CASETGDYEQYF. Here the CDR3 DNA reads TGTGCCAGTGAGACAGGGGACTACGAGCAGTACTTC.

DNA for the CDR3: TGCGCCAGCAGCCAAGACAGGCTCCTCGCCGGGGAGCTGTTTTTT. This sequence encodes CASSQDRLLAGELFF. The chain combines TRBV4-1 with TRBJ2-2; unclear D gene. CDR3 length: 15 residues. Trimming left V 0 bases short and J 6 bases short, with 11 bases between. The germline V gene has CDR1 MGHRA and CDR2 YSYEKL.